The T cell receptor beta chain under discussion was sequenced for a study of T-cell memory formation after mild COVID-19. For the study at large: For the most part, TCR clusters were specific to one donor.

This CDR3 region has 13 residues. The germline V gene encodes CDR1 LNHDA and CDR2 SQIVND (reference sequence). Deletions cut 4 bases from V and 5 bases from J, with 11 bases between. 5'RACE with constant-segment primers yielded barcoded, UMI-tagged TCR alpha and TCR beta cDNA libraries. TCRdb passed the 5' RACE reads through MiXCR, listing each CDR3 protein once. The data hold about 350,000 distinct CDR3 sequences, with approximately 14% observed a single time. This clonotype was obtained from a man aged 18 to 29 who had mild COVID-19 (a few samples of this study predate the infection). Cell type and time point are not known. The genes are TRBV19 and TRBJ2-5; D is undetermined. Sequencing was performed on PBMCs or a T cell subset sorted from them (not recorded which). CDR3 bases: TGTGCCAGTAGTACCCCCCTGGGGGAGACCCAGTACTTC. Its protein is CASSTPLGETQYF.